The table lists the clone carrying this TCR beta chain with a few counts. The antigen is undetermined. The CDR3 has 12 residues. Between the trimmed V and J ends, which lost 8 bases and 3 bases, there was a span of 11 bases. Germline CDR1 reads MNHEY; CDR2 reads SMNVEV (reference sequence). PCR employed 60 Vbeta and 13 Jbeta primers. The assay was immunoSEQ multiplex PCR, and TCRdb's table has in-frame clones only and misses some. The sample lists 85,000 to 120,000 clones, over 55% occurring once. This sample is part of a study of cytomegalovirus exposure and HLA in healthy donors. Findings and caveats of the study: Prior analysis indicated that the majority of TCR beta V segments exhibited productivity approximately 87% or approximately 30% of the time. It was confirmed in vitro that a few of the CMV-associated chains were specific for CMV antigens. Of the V segments, some could not be distinguished, including TRBV6-2 and TRBV6-3, and were excluded.

Despite likely unrecorded immune exposures, the donors were nominally healthy at the time of sampling. Sequences were obtained from PBMCs. The sequence was collected from a female donor in good health and CMV-seronegative. The chain recombines TRBV27 with TRBJ2-7; no reliable D call. The CDR3 nucleotides are TGTGCCAGCGGCCTCCATTTCTACGAGCAGTACTTC. Its protein product is CASGLHFYEQYF.